This T cell receptor beta chain came from a study of blood T cell repertoires in COVID-19. Study-level background: T cells, B-cell-depleted T cells, or PBMCs supplied cDNA or gDNA.

In the study's own analysis: Reference gene primer amplification in the assay estimated nucleated cell counts. Measured with immunoSEQ multiplex PCR; TCRdb has only the in-frame clones, and not every one. D and trimming were read from the DNA, whereas the V and J calls and clone size are those reported in that table. The table includes about 200,000 clones, about 86% detected once. The CDR3 has 15 residues. V was shortened by 6 bases and J by 3 bases, with 17 bases between the two germline ends. Germline CDR1 MNHEY, CDR2 SVGAGI. The cohort comprised adults aged roughly 18 to 95 years residing in 24 US areas. Donors were grouped by their self-reported clinical history.

The sequenced material came from PBMCs or T cells enriched from blood (not recorded which). This receptor was obtained from a woman between 40 and 55 years old with acute COVID-19. The J gene is TRBJ1-1, the V gene TRBV6-5, with D possibly TRBD1 on 6 matching bases. The CDR3 DNA sequence: TGTGCCAGCAGCGAGACCGGGACATACCACACTGAAGCTTTCTTT. Its protein is CASSETGTYHTEAFF.